This TCR beta chain comes out of a study of shared clonotypes between healthy human individuals. Genomic DNA per cell subset filled all wells of several immunoSEQ plates. Authors' analysis steps: Because ImmunoSEQ provided only junction sequences with no quality scores, the filtering differed. The repertoire was sequenced with immunoSEQ multiplex PCR; TCRdb's copy has only in-frame clones and lacks some. From that table come the V and J calls and clone size; the DNA was used to work out D and trimming. The data hold some 980,000 clones, with approximately 76% observed a single time. Adult donors, all healthy and HIV-negative, had no recent acute infections or vaccinations. Germline-derived CDR1 and CDR2 are LGHNA and YSLEER. CDR3 length: 17 amino acids. The J segment lost 7 bases and the V segment lost 0 bases, leaving 11 bases of the junction unmatched. Study-wide results and caveats: Relative to their counterparts shared across all four donors, non-shared clonotypes exhibited diminished generation probabilities.

This clone appeared many times. What it binds is unknown. The source material was memory CD4+ T cells sorted from blood. The subset denotes: CD45RA-negative fraction. The genes are TRBV4-3 and TRBJ2-5; TRBD2 matches 10 bases. The receptor was isolated from a man aged 18 to 30 in good health. CDR3 sequence (DNA): TGCGCCAGCAGCCAAGAAAGGACTAGCGGCCCCCGAGGGACCCAGTACTTC. The encoded protein is CASSQERTSGPRGTQYF.